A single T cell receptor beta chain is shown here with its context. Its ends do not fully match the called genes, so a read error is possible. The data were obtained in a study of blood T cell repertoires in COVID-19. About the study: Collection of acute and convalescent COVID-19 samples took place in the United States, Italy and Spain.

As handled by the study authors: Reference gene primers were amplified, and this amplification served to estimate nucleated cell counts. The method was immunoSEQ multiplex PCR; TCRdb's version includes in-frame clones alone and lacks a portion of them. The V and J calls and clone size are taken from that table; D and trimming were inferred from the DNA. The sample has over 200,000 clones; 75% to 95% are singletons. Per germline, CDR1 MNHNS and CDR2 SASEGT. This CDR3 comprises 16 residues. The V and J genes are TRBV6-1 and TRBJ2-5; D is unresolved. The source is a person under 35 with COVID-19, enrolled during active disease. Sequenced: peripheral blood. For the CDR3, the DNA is TGTGCCAGCAGTGAAGCGAGTGCCCCGCTCCAAGAGGCCCAGTACTTC. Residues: CASSEASAPLQEAQYF.